Detailed here is one T cell receptor beta chain. The target antigen is unknown. Distinct nucleotide sequences in the sample also encode this CDR3. These data originate in a study of T cell responses to AZD1222 COVID-19 vaccine. General study results and limits: Samples come after the peak T cell response, not at day 14.

Per the germline V gene, CDR1 is MNHEY and CDR2 is SMNVEV (reference sequence). Trimming stripped 1 base from V and 8 bases from J, with 5 bases between. This CDR3 is built from 12 residues. Clones were read by immunoSEQ multiplex PCR, and TCRdb kept only the in-frame ones, dropping some. The profile covers about 120,000 clones, with roughly 92% appearing a single time and roughly 7% taken by the ten largest. This material consisted of peripheral blood, taken on day 0 of AZD1222 vaccination. V is TRBV27 and J is TRBJ2-2; no definite D call. The TCR comes from an adult in good health. CDR3 DNA: TGTGCCAGCAGTTTATTAGGGGGGGAGCTGTTTTTT. Amino acids: CASSLLGGELFF.